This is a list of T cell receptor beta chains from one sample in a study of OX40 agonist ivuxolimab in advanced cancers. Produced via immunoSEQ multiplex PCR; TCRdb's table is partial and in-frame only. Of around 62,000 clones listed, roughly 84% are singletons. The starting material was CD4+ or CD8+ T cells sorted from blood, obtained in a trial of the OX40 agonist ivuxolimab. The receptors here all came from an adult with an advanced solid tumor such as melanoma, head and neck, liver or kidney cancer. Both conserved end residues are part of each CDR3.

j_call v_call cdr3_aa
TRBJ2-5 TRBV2 CASREAGEQYF
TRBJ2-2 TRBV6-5 CASSTGWELFF
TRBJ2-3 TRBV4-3 CASSQVGDTQYF
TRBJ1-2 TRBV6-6 CASSYVLDLYGYTF
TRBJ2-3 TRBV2 CASSPRTDTQYF
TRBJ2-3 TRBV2 CASSEGSSTDTQYF
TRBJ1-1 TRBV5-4 CASSSPRRNTEAFF
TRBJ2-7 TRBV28 CASSPNLRAYEQYF
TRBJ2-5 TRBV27 CASSLYPPQGLQETQYF
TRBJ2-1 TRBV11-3 CASSPGTSGYNEQFF
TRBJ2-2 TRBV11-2 CASSLDLAGATGELFF
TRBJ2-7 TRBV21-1 CASSRAGKGYEQYF
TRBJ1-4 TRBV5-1 CASSLTPATNEKLFF
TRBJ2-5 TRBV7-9 CASSATRGWPETQYF
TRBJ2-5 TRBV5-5 CASSRTSGGNAETQYF
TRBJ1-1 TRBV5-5 CASSLVESVTEAFF
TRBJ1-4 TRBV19 CASSIAGRRGEKLFF
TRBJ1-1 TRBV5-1 CASSLNRPGTEAFF
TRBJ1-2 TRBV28 CAIPDRVYGYTF
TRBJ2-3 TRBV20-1 CSARELGGEYF
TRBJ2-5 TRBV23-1 CASSHSPGYRAGETQYF
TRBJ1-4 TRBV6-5 CASSGHLVMEKLFF
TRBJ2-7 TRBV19 CASSINGGPYEQYF
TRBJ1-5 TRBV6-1 CASIVGHSNQPQHF
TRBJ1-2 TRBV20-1 CSASGDYGYTF
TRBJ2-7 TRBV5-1 CASSVGQASSYEQYF
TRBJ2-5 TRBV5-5 CASSLEWVETQYF
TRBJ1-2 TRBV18 CASSPPSGDYGYTF
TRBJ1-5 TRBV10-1 CASRQTRLGNQPQHF
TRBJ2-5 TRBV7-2 CASSPDRGRGTQYF
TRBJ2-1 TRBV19 CASSVRQGRTDNEQFF
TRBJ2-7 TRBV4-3 CASSQDSGVEQYF
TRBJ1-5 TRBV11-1 CASSPGQYQPQHF
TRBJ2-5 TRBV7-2 CASTTMGLAGETQYF
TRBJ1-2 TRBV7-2 CASSFQGADYGYTF
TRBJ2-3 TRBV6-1 CASSEARPTQYF
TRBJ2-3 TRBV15 CATSGVGQGADTQYF
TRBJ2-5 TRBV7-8 CASSRDQETQYF
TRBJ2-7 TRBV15 CATSRDSGSFSYEQYF
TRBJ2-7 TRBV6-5 CASSYLGLPDEQYF
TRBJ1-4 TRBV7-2 CASSLTGQGNEKLFF
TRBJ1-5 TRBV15 CATSSYSSGGSNQPQHF
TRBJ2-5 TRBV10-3 CAISPFEGSETQYF
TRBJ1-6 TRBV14 CASSLRDSPLHF
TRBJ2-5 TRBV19 CASSIDRGDLETQYF
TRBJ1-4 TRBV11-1 CASSPGSTNEKLFF